The 30 T cell receptor beta chains reported below all come from one sample, sequenced in a study of T cells in localized non-small cell lung cancer. The assay was immunoSEQ multiplex PCR, and TCRdb's table has in-frame clones only and misses some. The sample lists fewer than 15,000 clones; approximately 30% were seen once. Source: lung tumor tissue, taken before any cancer treatment. All receptors come from an older female donor with stage I lung adenocarcinoma.

This rearrangement joins TRBV30 to TRBJ1-3; D not certain. The germline CDR1 and CDR2 sequences are GTSNPN and SVGIG (reference sequence). Trimming took off 1 base at V and 1 base at J, with 8 bases between the two ends. This CDR3 is built from 14 residues. Written as DNA, the CDR3 is TGTGCCTGGAGTGGGACTTATTCTGGAAACACCATATATTTT. It codes for CAWSGTYSGNTIYF.

The genes are TRBV28 and TRBJ1-1; possibly TRBD1 for D (6 bases). Germline-derived CDR1 and CDR2 are MDHEN and SYDVKM. Trimming shortened V by 4 bases and J by 1 base, and 10 bases separated the two germline ends. CDR3 length equals 14 residues. As DNA, the CDR3 is TGTGCCAGCAGTTATACAGGGACGAACACTGAAGCTTTCTTT. Amino acid sequence: CASSYTGTNTEAFF.

This chain links TRBV28 with TRBJ2-1; no definite D call. Germline V gene sequence: CDR1 MDHEN, CDR2 SYDVKM. The CDR3 runs to 13 residues. Trimming cost V 7 bases and J 0 bases, with 7 bases left between them. The CDR3 sequence: CASTVNSYNEQFF. The CDR3 nucleotides are TGTGCCAGCACTGTTAACTCCTACAATGAGCAGTTCTTC.

This clone has just a few counts. The gene calls are TRBV6-8 and TRBJ1-3, with D tentatively TRBD1 (6 bases). This CDR3 spans 17 amino acids. Germline CDR1 MNHGY, CDR2 SAAAGT. Trimming removed 4 bases from V and 0 bases from J, with 16 bases in between. CDR3 bases: TGTGCCAGCAGTTGGACCCGACAGGCTTTCTCTGGAAACACCATATATTTT. The encoded protein is CASSWTRQAFSGNTIYF.

Many counts were recorded for this clone. The chain employs TRBV7-2 and TRBJ2-7; TRBD1 might be the D (5 bases). Germline assignment: CDR1 SGHTA and CDR2 FQGNSA. V was trimmed by 5 bases and J by 9 bases, leaving 17 bases between them. This CDR3 region has 13 residues. The chain's CDR3 is CASSRDSGQGQYF. Here the CDR3 DNA reads TGTGCCAGCAGCCGAGACAGTGGCCAAGGGCAGTACTTC.

J is TRBJ1-2 and V is TRBV6-8; 11 bases agree with TRBD1. The length of the CDR3 is 14 residues. CDR1 is MNHGY, CDR2 SAAAGT, per germline. V lost 8 bases, J lost 3 bases, and 5 bases stayed unmatched. The DNA for the CDR3 is TGTGCCAGCCTCGGGACAGGGGGGCACTATGGCTACACCTTC. As protein: CASLGTGGHYGYTF.

This clone was seen repeatedly, ten times or more. The chain has TRBV9 and TRBJ1-2; 10 bases are shared with TRBD1. This CDR3 comprises 15 residues. Germline trimming cut 3 bases from V and 5 bases from J; bases unmatched to any gene: 7. Germline CDR1 reads SGDLS; CDR2 reads YYNGEE. CDR3 loop: CASSEGQGIGYGYTF. The CDR3 DNA reads as TGTGCCAGCAGCGAGGGACAGGGGATAGGATATGGCTACACCTTC.

This clone was counted only a few times. The CDR3 sequence is CASSYGQGINSPLHF. Here the CDR3 DNA reads TGTGCCAGCAGTTACGGACAGGGTATCAATTCACCCCTCCACTTT. The V and J genes are TRBV6-7 and TRBJ1-6; 8 bases are a match to TRBD1. TRBV6-7 is designated an ORF whose function remains uncertain. V trimming: 2 bases; J trimming: 7 bases; junction bases outside the gene matches: 4. This CDR3 is built from 15 residues.

The chain recombines TRBV11-3 with TRBJ2-2; no reliable D call. Germline V gives CDR1 SGHNT, CDR2 YENEEA. Trimming took off 5 bases at V and 7 bases at J, with 14 bases between the two ends. The CDR3 consists of 14 residues. The CDR3 bases are TGTGCCAGCAGCGGACCGGGTGGAATCGGGGAGCTGTTTTTT. Translation: CASSGPGGIGELFF.

By sample fraction, this clone is medium-sized. In the same sample, other DNA sequences code for this CDR3. The rearrangement links TRBV6-8 to TRBJ1-3; TRBD1 might be the D (6 bases). The CDR3 has 13 amino acids. Germline V gene lookup returns CDR1 MNHGY and CDR2 SAAAGT. Deletions cut 4 bases from V and 4 bases from J, with 8 bases between. The CDR3 spells CASSLDRGNTIYF. The CDR3 DNA sequence: TGTGCCAGCAGTTTAGACAGGGGAAACACCATATATTTT.

The V gene is TRBV19, the J gene TRBJ1-1, with no clear D. The length of the CDR3 is 17 residues. The V and J ends lost 5 bases and 2 bases respectively, with 21 bases between them. Per the germline V gene, CDR1 is LNHDA and CDR2 is SQIVND (reference sequence). This chain's CDR3 is CASSLGYEYSFNTEAFF. The CDR3 nucleotides read TGTGCCAGTAGTTTGGGCTACGAATATTCCTTTAACACTGAAGCTTTCTTT.

The chain employs TRBV25-1 and TRBJ1-2; TRBD1 agrees at 9 bases. V gave up 1 base and J gave up 6 bases; unmatched junction bases: 6. Germline V gives CDR1 MGHDK, CDR2 SYGVNS. This CDR3 contains 15 residues. The chain's CDR3 is CASSELTGGINGYTF. In DNA form, the CDR3 reads TGTGCCAGCAGTGAATTGACAGGGGGAATAAATGGCTACACCTTC.

This clone counts as medium-sized. The rearrangement joins TRBV6-8 to TRBJ1-4; 7 positions agree with TRBD1. The CDR3 length is 13 residues. Germline V gene data show CDR1 as MNHGY and CDR2 as SAAAGT. Trimming took 6 bases from V and 8 from J; bases not matched to a gene: 6. CDR3 nucleotide sequence: TGTGCCAGCAGACCTTCAGGGGGGGAAAAACTGTTTTTT. Translation: CASRPSGGEKLFF.

This clone was seen only a few times. The chain employs TRBV11-3 and TRBJ2-3, with TRBD2 matching over 10 bases. Germline lookup yields CDR1 SGHNT and CDR2 YENEEA. With V trimmed by 4 bases and J by 2 bases, 9 bases remained unmatched. CDR3 size: 17 residues. The CDR3 region has the DNA TGTGCCAGCAGCTACGCGGGGCTAGCGGGGGACACAGATACGCAGTATTTT. It translates to CASSYAGLAGDTDTQYF.

This clone turned up a few times. The rearrangement links TRBV11-3 to TRBJ2-7; 8 nucleotides agree with TRBD2. Germline-derived CDR1 and CDR2 are SGHNT and YENEEA. After removal of 2 bases from V and 3 bases from J, the junction contained 3 bases not matched to a gene. The CDR3 totals 14 residues. The CDR3 protein is CASSLTSGIYEQYF. CDR3 coding DNA: TGTGCCAGCAGCTTAACTAGCGGAATCTACGAGCAGTACTTC. Combining the CDR3 with reference TRBV11-3 and TRBJ2-7 gives the whole variable domain EAGVVQSPRYKIIEKKQPVAFWCNPISGHNTLYWYLQNLGQGPELLIRYENEEAVDDSQLPKDRFSAERLKGVDSTLKIQPAELGDSAVYLCASSLTSGIYEQYFGPGTRLTVT.

This clone was detected a few times. This chain uses TRBV30 with TRBJ2-3; the D gene is possibly TRBD1 (5 bases). The length of the CDR3 is 16 residues. Germline V gene sequence: CDR1 GTSNPN, CDR2 SVGIG (reference sequence). V was trimmed by 4 bases and J by 2 bases, leaving 19 bases between them. The CDR3 DNA reads TGTGCCTGGAAAAAGTTGTTAGGGGATTCCACAGATACGCAGTATTTT. It yields the protein CAWKKLLGDSTDTQYF. Using reference TRBV30 and TRBJ2-3 for the parts outside the CDR3, the full variable domain is SQTIHQWPATLVQPVGSPLSLECTVEGTSNPNLYWYRQAAGRGLQLLFYSVGIGQISSEVPQNLSASRPQDRQFILSSKKLLLSDSGFYLCAWKKLLGDSTDTQYFGPGTRLTVL.

This chain connects TRBV19 to TRBJ2-2, with D tentatively TRBD2 (5 bases). V dropped 3 bases and J dropped 7 bases, with 9 bases sitting between them. CDR1 is LNHDA, CDR2 SQIVND, per germline (reference sequence). This CDR3 contains 13 residues. The CDR3 reads CASSIAGGGELFF. CDR3 bases: TGTGCCAGTAGTATTGCGGGCGGCGGGGAGCTGTTTTTT.

At least ten counts were recorded for this clone. The J gene is TRBJ1-2, the V gene TRBV6-8; TRBD1 matches at 7 bases. From germline, CDR1 is MNHGY and CDR2 SAAAGT. The CDR3 covers 12 residues. V shed 8 bases, J shed 7 bases, and the junction held 7 bases outside the gene matches. The CDR3 DNA sequence: TGTGCCAGCCTGACAGGGTATGGTGGCTACACCTTC. Its protein product is CASLTGYGGYTF.

The chain couples TRBV5-1 to TRBJ1-1; no clear D. The CDR3 covers 15 residues. Deletions cut 0 bases from V and 9 bases from J, with 18 bases between. From germline, CDR1 is SGHRS and CDR2 YFSETQ. The CDR3 sequence is CASSLGFGGESKAFF. The CDR3 nucleotides are TGCGCCAGCAGCTTGGGATTTGGTGGGGAATCGAAAGCTTTCTTT.

CDR3 nucleotide sequence: TGTGCCAGCAGCGTTGGATACAATGAGCAGTTCTTC. Translation gives CASSVGYNEQFF. The V call is TRBV9, the J call TRBJ2-1; D gene ambiguous. The V end was cut by 2 bases, the J end by 4 bases, with 4 bases between. Germline CDR1 is SGDLS and CDR2 is YYNGEE. This CDR3 has 12 residues.

This chain links TRBV11-3 with TRBJ1-1; 7 bases line up with TRBD1. The CDR3 has 14 amino acids. Per germline, CDR1 SGHNT and CDR2 YENEEA. J lost 4 bases, V lost 6 bases, and 8 bases had no gene match. CDR3 bases: TGTGCCAGCAGTTCAGGGGGGGCCCTCACTGAAGCTTTCTTT. Translation: CASSSGGALTEAFF. The whole variable domain, filled in from reference TRBV11-3 and TRBJ1-1, reads EAGVVQSPRYKIIEKKQPVAFWCNPISGHNTLYWYLQNLGQGPELLIRYENEEAVDDSQLPKDRFSAERLKGVDSTLKIQPAELGDSAVYLCASSSGGALTEAFFGQGTRLTVV.

The chain carries TRBV29-1 and TRBJ2-5; D tentatively reads TRBD1 or TRBD2 (5 bases each). Trimming took 7 bases from V and 2 from J, leaving 14 bases between them. This CDR3 is built from 13 residues. Looked up from germline, CDR1 is SQVTM and CDR2 is ANQGSEA. The CDR3 sequence: CSAEGQIQETQYF. Written as DNA, the CDR3 is TGCAGCGCCGAGGGGCAGATTCAAGAGACCCAGTACTTC.

This clone was observed many times. The rearrangement uses TRBV6-8 and TRBJ2-7; D gene unclear. This CDR3 has 15 residues. Per germline, CDR1 MNHGY and CDR2 SAAAGT. Deletions cut 0 bases from V and 0 bases from J, with 9 bases between. CDR3 DNA sequence: TGTGCCAGCAGTTACTCGAAAGTAATCTCCTACGAGCAGTACTTC. Translation gives CASSYSKVISYEQYF.

The V gene is TRBV29-1, the J gene TRBJ2-5, with TRBD1 matching 9 bases. With V trimmed by 7 bases and J by 4 bases, 7 bases remained unmatched. Germline V gene data show CDR1 as SQVTM and CDR2 as ANQGSEA. This CDR3 spans 13 amino acids. In DNA, the CDR3 is TGCAGCGGGCTCACAGGGGGCTTAGAGACCCAGTACTTC. This codes for CSGLTGGLETQYF.

This clone showed up just a few times. J is TRBJ2-1 and V is TRBV11-3; possible D gene TRBD1, 5 bases. The CDR3 has 15 residues. Trimming shortened V by 2 bases and J by 2 bases, and 10 bases separated the two germline ends. CDR1 is SGHNT, CDR2 YENEEA, per germline. As DNA, the CDR3 is TGTGCCAGCAGCTTATCAGGGAACCCCTACAATGAGCAGTTCTTC. Amino acids: CASSLSGNPYNEQFF.

This sequence joins TRBV11-3 and TRBJ2-7, with 7 bases identical to TRBD1. Looked up from germline, CDR1 is SGHNT and CDR2 is YENEEA. The CDR3 runs 15 residues. The V and J ends lost 5 bases and 8 bases, in that order; junction bases with no gene match: 15. CDR3 amino acids: CASSPSGTVLRKQYF. The CDR3 nucleotides are TGTGCCAGCAGCCCGTCCGGGACAGTTCTACGAAAGCAGTACTTC.

The chain carries TRBV11-3 and TRBJ1-2; TRBD1 agrees at 7 bases. The CDR3 runs 14 residues. Losses at the gene ends were 2 bases for V and 4 bases for J; bases not matched to a gene: 4. CDR1 is SGHNT, CDR2 YENEEA, per germline. The CDR3 DNA reads TGTGCCAGCAGCTTATGGGACAGAAGCTATGGCTACACCTTC. This translates into CASSLWDRSYGYTF.

The V call is TRBV6-8, the J call TRBJ1-4, with 8 bases identical to TRBD1. The CDR3 length is 17 residues. Germline V gives CDR1 MNHGY, CDR2 SAAAGT. Trimming took 0 bases from V and 10 from J; bases not matched to a gene: 13. CDR3 protein: CASSYSPTPGQAAKLFF. CDR3 in DNA: TGTGCCAGCAGTTACTCCCCAACCCCGGGACAGGCGGCAAAACTGTTTTTT.

This clone occurred once. This chain joins TRBV5-1 and TRBJ2-1; TRBD2 matches 14 bases. With 5 bases clipped from V and 6 bases from J, the junction kept 4 bases outside the gene matches. This CDR3 is built from 15 residues. CDR1 and CDR2 from the germline V gene are SGHRS and YFSETQ. The CDR3 nucleotides read TGCGCCAGCAGTCAGGGACTAGCGGGGGTCAATGAGCAGTTCTTC. Encoded protein: CASSQGLAGVNEQFF.

In nucleotides, the CDR3 is TGTGCCAGCTCACGCGGGACGGAGAACACTGAAGCTTTCTTT. Its translation is CASSRGTENTEAFF. This chain joins TRBV18 and TRBJ1-1, with D perhaps TRBD1 (5 bases). Between the trimmed V and J ends, which lost 4 bases and 1 base, there was a span of 10 bases. This CDR3 is 14 amino acids long. Germline-derived CDR1 and CDR2 are KGHSH and LQKENI.